Following are 10 T cell receptor beta chains from one sample sequenced in a study of cytomegalovirus exposure and HLA in healthy donors. Use of 60 Vbeta and 13 Jbeta primers characterized the PCR. Some clones are missing from TCRdb's copy, which holds only in-frame ones; the method was immunoSEQ multiplex PCR. The table shows over 65,000 clones, with approximately 78% occurring only once. Sequenced sample: PBMCs. These receptors came from a human donor in good health.

The chain has TRBV28 and TRBJ1-2; D is perhaps TRBD1 (5 bases). CDR1 and CDR2 (germline): MDHEN, SYDVKM. CDR3 length: 11 residues. V lost 6 bases and J lost 5, with 7 bases in between. CDR3 nucleotide sequence: TGTGCCAGCAGGGAGGGGTATGGCTACACCTTC. Translating gives CASREGYGYTF.

The CDR3 nucleotides are TGTGCCAGCAGCCTTCCCGCAGGGGACTCCTACGAGCAGTACTTC. Amino acids: CASSLPAGDSYEQYF. The V gene is TRBV6-5, the J gene TRBJ2-7; D might be TRBD1 (6 bases). The germline V gene has CDR1 MNHEY and CDR2 SVGAGI. CDR3 length: 15 amino acids. The germline V and J ends were trimmed by 6 bases and 0 bases, with 15 bases remaining between them.

The genes are TRBV5-4 and TRBJ2-3, with D perhaps TRBD2 (6 bases). CDR1 is SGHNT and CDR2 is YYREEE in the germline V gene (reference sequence). The CDR3 is 14 residues long. V gave up 4 bases and J gave up 6 bases, with 15 bases separating them. CDR3 region: CASSPGLFFDTQYF. DNA for the CDR3: TGTGCCAGCAGCCCGGGACTGTTTTTCGATACGCAGTATTTT. Together with reference TRBV5-4 and TRBJ2-3, the CDR3 gives the full variable domain: ETGVTQSPTHLIKTRGQQVTLRCSSQSGHNTVSWYQQALGQGPQFIFQYYREEENGRGNFPPRFSGLQFPNYSSELNVNALELDDSALYLCASSPGLFFDTQYFGPGTRLTVL.

The chain uses TRBV5-1 and TRBJ1-4; D perhaps matches TRBD1 (5 bases). Germline lookup yields CDR1 SGHRS and CDR2 YFSETQ. The CDR3 is 14 amino acids. V lost 1 base and J 8 bases, leaving 12 bases between the germline ends. The CDR3 sequence: CASSLQGAEEKLFF. For the CDR3, the DNA is TGCGCCAGCAGCTTGCAAGGGGCGGAAGAAAAACTGTTTTTT.

V and J are TRBV7-2 and TRBJ2-2, with a weak D call TRBD2 (7 bases). V lost 8 bases and J lost 4, with 14 bases in between. This CDR3 region has 14 residues. Germline CDR1 and CDR2: SGHTA and FQGNSA. The CDR3 DNA reads TGTGCCAGCCAATCGGGGGGCGGCACCGGGGAGCTGTTTTTT. Protein sequence: CASQSGGGTGELFF.

V usage is TRBV9 and J usage is TRBJ2-1, with a weak D call TRBD2 (5 bases). Between the trimmed V and J ends, which lost 2 bases and 9 bases, there was a span of 9 bases. CDR1 SGDLS and CDR2 YYNGEE come from the germline V gene. CDR3 length equals 12 residues. CDR3 DNA: TGTGCCAGCAGCGTCGCAGAGGGTGAGCAGTTCTTC. Protein: CASSVAEGEQFF.

This chain uses TRBV9 with TRBJ1-3, with TRBD1 as a possible D gene (5 bases). The germline V gene has CDR1 SGDLS and CDR2 YYNGEE. The V gene lost 0 bases and the J gene lost 3 bases, with 7 bases spanning the gap. The length of the CDR3 is 14 residues. The CDR3 DNA is TGTGCCAGCAGCGTAGGGGGCTTTGGAAACACCATATATTTT. Its protein is CASSVGGFGNTIYF.

The rearrangement uses TRBV12-5 and TRBJ2-5; the D is unclear. Germline values: CDR1 LGHNT, CDR2 FRNRAP. V gave up 6 bases and J gave up 2 bases, with 4 bases separating them. CDR3 length: 11 residues. In DNA, the CDR3 is TGTGCTAGTGGCAAACAAGAGACCCAGTACTTC. This encodes CASGKQETQYF.

This rearrangement joins TRBV7-2 to TRBJ2-7; D possibly corresponds to TRBD1 (6 bases). Trimming removed 1 base at V and 5 bases at J, with 12 bases between. Germline V gene data show CDR1 as SGHTA and CDR2 as FQGNSA. The CDR3 consists of 14 residues. The CDR3 reads CASSLGQGRDEQYF. DNA for the CDR3: TGTGCCAGCAGCTTAGGGCAGGGGCGAGACGAGCAGTACTTC.

The J gene is TRBJ1-1, the V gene TRBV7-2, with 7 bases fitting TRBD1. With V trimmed by 5 bases and J by 1 base, 7 bases remained unmatched. This CDR3 is built from 15 residues. CDR1 is SGHTA, CDR2 FQGNSA, per germline. CDR3 sequence reads: CASSLRQGGNTEAFF. CDR3 nucleotide sequence: TGTGCCAGCAGCCTCCGACAGGGAGGGAACACTGAAGCTTTCTTT.